This TCR beta chain was sequenced for a study of T cell therapy after organ transplantation. Study results and caveats: Nonresponder repertoires showed strong pretherapy expansions, barely changing post-therapy.

Germline trimming cut 5 bases from V and 5 bases from J; bases unmatched to any gene: 10. This CDR3 contains 15 residues. From germline, CDR1 is SEHNR and CDR2 FQNEAQ (reference sequence). Comments on this clone: Its antigen is currently unknown.

These transplant recipients had drug-resistant or recurrent cytomegalovirus infection. Clones were read by immunoSEQ multiplex PCR, and TCRdb kept only the in-frame ones, dropping some. Found here are approximately 1,800 clones, approximately 80% of them singletons; the top ten hold under 20%. The clonotype was recovered from a human patient who had received a solid organ transplant and had CMV disease. The V gene is TRBV7-9, the J gene TRBJ2-5; 8 nucleotides line up with TRBD1. Specimen: CD8+ T cells from blood, collected before autologous CMV-specific T cell therapy. CDR3: CASSHRTGRRETQYF. The CDR3 DNA sequence: TGTGCCAGCAGCCATCGGACAGGGAGGAGGGAGACCCAGTACTTC.